This entry lists 17 T cell receptor beta chains sequenced from one sample in a study of OX40 agonist ivuxolimab in advanced cancers. The assay was immunoSEQ multiplex PCR, and TCRdb's table has in-frame clones only and misses some. The table records approximately 89,000 clones, around nine tenths of them present only once. The specimen was CD4+ or CD8+ T cells sorted from blood, collected in a trial of the OX40 agonist ivuxolimab. The receptors here all came from an adult with an advanced solid tumor such as melanoma, head and neck, liver or kidney cancer.

The chain combines TRBV10-3 with TRBJ2-7; a possible D gene is TRBD1 (5 bases). Germline CDR1 is ENHRY and CDR2 is SYGVKD. CDR3 length: 13 residues. Trimming removed 4 bases at V and 2 bases at J, with 9 bases between. CDR3 region: CAISATETYEQYF. The DNA of the CDR3 is TGTGCCATCAGTGCGACAGAAACCTACGAGCAGTACTTC.

The chain has TRBV7-2 and TRBJ1-1; TRBD1 matches at 8 bases. The J segment lost 2 bases and the V segment lost 4 bases, leaving 6 bases of the junction unmatched. CDR1 and CDR2 from the germline V gene are SGHTA and FQGNSA. CDR3 length equals 15 residues. Here the CDR3 reads CASSSYRGGNTEAFF. DNA of the CDR3: TGTGCCAGCAGCTCCTACAGGGGGGGTAACACTGAAGCTTTCTTT.

This clone was picked up one time. The rearrangement joins TRBV19 to TRBJ2-7, with TRBD1 identical over 8 bases. This CDR3 is built from 15 residues. V gave up 4 bases and J gave up 2 bases; unmatched junction bases: 7. Germline CDR1 reads LNHDA; CDR2 reads SQIVND (reference sequence). The CDR3 sequence: CASSSPGQAAYEQYF. The CDR3 DNA sequence: TGTGCCAGTAGTAGTCCGGGACAGGCGGCCTACGAGCAGTACTTC.

CDR3 nucleotides: TGTGCCAGCAGTTATCAACTAGCGGGGACCACAGATACGCAGTATTTT. It codes for CASSYQLAGTTDTQYF. The chain carries TRBV6-5 and TRBJ2-3, with 10 positions matching TRBD2. Germline CDR1 and CDR2: MNHEY and SVGAGI. J lost 2 bases, V lost 3 bases, and 5 bases had no gene match. This CDR3 has 16 amino acids.

This chain links TRBV12-2 with TRBJ1-3. TRBV12-2 represents a pseudogene. This CDR3 is built from 12 residues. CDR3 in DNA: TGTGCAAGTCGCTCCGGGGGAAACACCATATATTTT. It encodes CASRSGGNTIYF.

The chain is built from TRBV15 and TRBJ2-1; 7 nucleotides match TRBD1. Germline V gene sequence: CDR1 LNHNV, CDR2 YYDKDF (reference sequence). The CDR3 loop spans 14 amino acids. The V segment lost 1 base and the J segment 5 bases; nucleotides outside the gene matches: 2. This CDR3 reads CATSRGGTDNEQFF. DNA of the CDR3: TGTGCCACCAGCAGAGGGGGGACAGACAATGAGCAGTTCTTC.

This chain's CDR3 is CASSLFGGTEAFF. The CDR3 region has the DNA TGTGCCAGCAGCTTATTCGGGGGCACTGAAGCTTTCTTT. The genes are TRBV7-2 and TRBJ1-1; D perhaps matches TRBD1 (5 bases). Trimming removed 2 bases at V and 4 bases at J, with 8 bases between. Looked up from germline, CDR1 is SGHTA and CDR2 is FQGNSA. This CDR3 spans 13 amino acids.

This chain connects TRBV7-9 to TRBJ2-2; D unclear. This CDR3 region has 17 residues. V was shortened by 3 bases and J by 4 bases, with 18 bases between the two germline ends. Germline V gives CDR1 SEHNR, CDR2 FQNEAQ (reference sequence). The CDR3 is CASSLGGKSGSTGELFF. The DNA of the CDR3 is TGTGCCAGCAGCTTGGGTGGTAAAAGTGGCAGCACCGGGGAGCTGTTTTTT.

V usage is TRBV9 and J usage is TRBJ2-3, with no clear D. Germline CDR1 reads SGDLS; CDR2 reads YYNGEE. Trimming took 4 bases from V and 1 from J, leaving 7 bases between them. The CDR3 totals 13 residues. CDR3 loop: CASSPRGTDTQYF. The CDR3 DNA reads TGTGCCAGCAGCCCACGGGGCACAGATACGCAGTATTTT.

V gene TRBV15 combines with J gene TRBJ2-3; unclear D gene. From germline, CDR1 is LNHNV and CDR2 YYDKDF (reference sequence). There are 13 residues in the CDR3. With 9 bases removed from V and 5 bases from J, the gap between germline ends came to 15 bases. CDR3 coding DNA: TGTGCCACTGCCGGGCCCCAACGAGATACGCAGTATTTT. Protein: CATAGPQRDTQYF.

The V call is TRBV29-1, the J call TRBJ1-2; no definite D call. There are 14 residues in the CDR3. CDR1 SQVTM and CDR2 ANQGSEA come from the germline V gene. CDR3 in DNA: TGCAGTGCTGTATCCAACACGGGGAACTATGGCTACACCTTC. Protein product: CSAVSNTGNYGYTF.

The V gene is TRBV2, the J gene TRBJ2-7, with D unresolved. The V gene's germline CDR1 is SNHLY and CDR2 FYNNEI. The CDR3 is 11 residues long. The V gene lost 2 bases and the J gene lost 7 bases, with 6 bases spanning the gap. CDR3 region: CASSESWEQYF. As DNA, the CDR3 is TGTGCCAGCAGTGAATCTTGGGAGCAGTACTTC. The entire variable domain, with the rest obtained from reference TRBV2 and TRBJ2-7, is as follows: EPEVTQTPSHQVTQMGQEVILRCVPISNHLYFYWYRQILGQKVEFLVSFYNNEISEKSEIFDDQFSVERPDGSNFTLKIRSTKLEDSAMYFCASSESWEQYFGPGTRLTVT.

The rearrangement joins TRBV2 to TRBJ2-3; possibly TRBD2 for D (6 bases). Germline lookup yields CDR1 SNHLY and CDR2 FYNNEI. V was pared by 7 bases and J by 4 bases, with 12 bases between. This CDR3 spans 13 amino acids. The CDR3 reads CASKGTGADTQYF. In DNA form, the CDR3 reads TGTGCCAGCAAGGGGACTGGCGCAGATACGCAGTATTTT.

The chain links TRBV5-1 to TRBJ1-4; tentative D call: TRBD1 (5 bases). This CDR3 region has 15 residues. Trimming pared 0 bases from V and 8 bases from J, leaving 14 bases between. Germline loops: CDR1 SGHRS, CDR2 YFSETQ. CDR3 bases: TGCGCCAGCAGCTTGGGGCAGGGCAAGGGGGAAAAACTGTTTTTT. Protein: CASSLGQGKGEKLFF. The variable domain in full, completed from reference TRBV5-1 and TRBJ1-4, reads KAGVTQTPRYLIKTRGQQVTLSCSPISGHRSVSWYQQTPGQGLQFLFEYFSETQRNKGNFPGRFSGRQFSNSRSEMNVSTLELGDSALYLCASSLGQGKGEKLFFGSGTQLSVL.

This chain connects TRBV5-1 to TRBJ2-3; the D gene is possibly TRBD2 (6 bases). The ends were cut back, 4 bases at V and 4 bases at J, with 10 bases in the middle. Germline V gene lookup returns CDR1 SGHRS and CDR2 YFSETQ. The CDR3 consists of 13 residues. Here the CDR3 DNA reads TGCGCCAGCAGCCGACTAGAATCAGATACGCAGTATTTT. Residues: CASSRLESDTQYF.

The rearrangement joins TRBV11-2 to TRBJ1-2; tentative D call: TRBD1 (5 bases). Per germline, CDR1 SGHAT and CDR2 FQNNGV. Between the trimmed V and J ends, which lost 6 bases and 8 bases, there was a span of 19 bases. The CDR3 extends over 14 amino acids. For the CDR3, the DNA is TGTGCCAGCAGGACCGGGACCGGAATGGACGGCTACACCTTC. The encoded protein is CASRTGTGMDGYTF.

V is TRBV5-1 and J is TRBJ2-1, with TRBD2 matching over 8 bases. Losses at the gene ends were 2 bases for V and 2 bases for J; bases not matched to a gene: 9. Germline CDR1 reads SGHRS; CDR2 reads YFSETQ. The length of the CDR3 is 17 residues. CDR3 coding DNA: TGCGCCAGCAGCTTTCACCGGGGGGGTGCTACCTACAATGAGCAGTTCTTC. Translated: CASSFHRGGATYNEQFF.